This T cell receptor beta chain was identified during a study of blood T cell repertoires in COVID-19 (dated by TCRdb to 2020 to 2021). With respect to the entire study: Samples from collaborators originated in the United States, Italy and Spain and spanned both the acute and convalescent phases of COVID-19. The dataset comprised deeply sampled blood TCRbeta repertoires from subjects exposed to, actively infected with, or recovered from COVID-19. Where available, HLA class I and class II types were taken from metadata supplied by the sample provider and were not determined by assay-based typing. The samples were drawn from two sources: the first 160 participants of the ongoing ImmuneRACE study, and approximately 1,300 subjects contributed by 6 global collaborators. The sample metadata nearly always contained a de-identified subject ID, COVID-19 status, age in years and sex. The repertoires were released in a freely available public database intended as a resource for research on the immune response to SARS-CoV-2. The prospective study material was composed of cDNA or gDNA derived from T cells, B-cell-depleted T cells, or PBMCs.

TCRbeta CDR3 regions were amplified from genomic DNA using the immunoSEQ Assay, a bias-controlled multiplex PCR. As for the authors' bioinformatics: The number of nucleated cells in each sample was estimated by amplification of reference gene primers within the assay. To quantify the absolute abundance of each unique TCRbeta CDR3 rearrangement, sequence reads were collapsed and filtered. Productive Simpson clonality was computed per sample as the square root of Simpson's diversity index over productive rearrangements. The table comes from immuneACCESS by way of TCRdb, which keeps in-frame sequences with V and J called. Part of the clones is missing from these tables; in studies checked, under half for an unresolved V gene and the rest for unknown reasons. That table supplies the V and J calls and clone size; D and trimming were determined from the DNA. This sample gives approximately 45,000 clones in total; 73% of them show up just once. The biggest ten clones account for approximately 62% of the sample.

The CDR3 runs 14 residues from the cysteine to the phenylalanine. This entry keeps only the CDR3 DNA: 42 bases, framed from base 1. V loses 1 base, J loses 3 bases, and the germline ends lie 9 bases apart. The germline V gene gives CDR1 as LGHNA and CDR2 as YNFKEQ. Collaborating institutions collected whole blood in K2EDTA tubes following their own protocols. Collaborator samples were shipped for TCRbeta analysis as frozen whole blood, isolated PBMCs, or DNA extracted from either sample type. What the authors observed across the whole study: Clinical and demographic metadata were provided uncurated, with the amount varying by source and participant.

In the case of this clone: The specificity of this receptor is unknown. There are no base qualities to consult, and no much larger clone falls within one base.

This TCR derives from a man older than 75 with acute or convalescent COVID-19. Sequencing was done on a sample of peripheral blood. This receptor chain uses TRBV4-2 and TRBJ2-5, and possibly TRBD2, on 5 matching bases. The nucleotide sequence reads as follows: TGTGCCAGCAGCCAAGTAATGCGGGAAGAGACCCAGTACTTC. This gives the protein CASSQVMREETQYF.